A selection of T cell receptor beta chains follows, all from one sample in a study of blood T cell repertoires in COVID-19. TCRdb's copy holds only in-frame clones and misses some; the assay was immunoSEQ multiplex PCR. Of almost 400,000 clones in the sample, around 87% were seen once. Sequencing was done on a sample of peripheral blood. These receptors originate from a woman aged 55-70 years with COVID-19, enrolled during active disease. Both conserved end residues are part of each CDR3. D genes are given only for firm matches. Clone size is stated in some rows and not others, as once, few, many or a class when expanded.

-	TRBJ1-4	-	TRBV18	TGTGCCAGCTCACCAACCACCGGGACATTCGAAAAACTGTTTTTT	CASSPTTGTFEKLFF
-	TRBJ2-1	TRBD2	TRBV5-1	TGCGCCAGCAGCCCCGGACTAGCGGGGGGCGTCAATGAGCAGTTCTTC	CASSPGLAGGVNEQFF
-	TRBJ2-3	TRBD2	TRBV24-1	TGTGCCACCAGTGGCCGCGGGGGGCACACAGATACGCAGTATTTT	CATSGRGGHTDTQYF
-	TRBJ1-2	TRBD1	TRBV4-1	TGCGCCAGCAGCCTGCACGGACAGGGAGTTAACTATGGCTACACCTTC	CASSLHGQGVNYGYTF
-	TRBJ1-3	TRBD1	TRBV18	TGTGCCAGCTCCAGGACAGGGTACGGAAACACCATATATTTT	CASSRTGYGNTIYF
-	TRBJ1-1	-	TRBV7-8	TGTGCCAGCAGCTCCGGGAGGGGGGGGACGGAATACACTGAAGCTTTCTTT	CASSSGRGGTEYTEAFF
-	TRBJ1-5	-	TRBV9	TGTGCCAGCAGCGTCGGCAGTGGGGGGCAGCCCCAGCATTTT	CASSVGSGGQPQHF
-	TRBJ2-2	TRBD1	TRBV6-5	TGTGCCAGCAGTTCTTGGCAGGGGGCCACCGGGGAGCTGTTTTTT	CASSSWQGATGELFF
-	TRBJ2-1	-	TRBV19	TGTGCCAGTATACCTCATGCGGGGAGCTCCTACAATGAGCAGTTCTTC	CASIPHAGSSYNEQFF
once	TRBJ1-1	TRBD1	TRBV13	TGTGCCAGCAGCCCTTGGACAGGCGGAAACATGAACACTGAAGCTTTCTTT	CASSPWTGGNMNTEAFF
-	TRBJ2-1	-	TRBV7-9	TGTGCCAGCAGCTTAAGAGCATACAATGAGCAGTTCTTC	CASSLRAYNEQFF
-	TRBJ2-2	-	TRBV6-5	TGTGCCAGCAGTTCACCCATTTGGACTTATCCCGGGGAGCTGTTTTTT	CASSSPIWTYPGELFF
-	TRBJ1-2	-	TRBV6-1	TGTGCCAGCAGTGACACAGTTTCCCCGGGCTACACCTTC	CASSDTVSPGYTF
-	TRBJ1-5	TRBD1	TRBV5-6	TGTGCCAGCAGCCCCCGGACAGGGTCGAATCAGCCCCAGCATTTT	CASSPRTGSNQPQHF
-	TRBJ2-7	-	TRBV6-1	TGTGCCAGCAGTGAAGGGGGCGTTCTTTCCTACGAGCAGTACTTC	CASSEGGVLSYEQYF
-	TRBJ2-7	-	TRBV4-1	TGCGCCAGCAGCCGAGCGCCCGAGTTGGAGGTTCAGTACTTC	CASSRAPELEVQYF
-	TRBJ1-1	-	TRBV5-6	TGTGCCAGCAGCTGGAGGGATGTGAGCACTGAAGCTTTCTTT	CASSWRDVSTEAFF
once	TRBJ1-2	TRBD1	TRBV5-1	TGCGCCAGCAGCTTGTCGGACAGGGGGATGTATGGCTACACCTTC	CASSLSDRGMYGYTF
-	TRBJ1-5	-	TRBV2	TGTGCCAGCAGTGCGGGGGGCATACGCAATCAGCCCCAGCATTTT	CASSAGGIRNQPQHF
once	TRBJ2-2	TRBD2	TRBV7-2	TGTGCCAGCAGCCCGAAGAGGTGGAACCAGCGGGGAGGTACCGGGGAGCTGTTTTTT	CASSPKRWNQRGGTGELFF
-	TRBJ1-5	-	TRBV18	TGTGCCAGCTCCCGTGACTATAGCAATCAGCCCCAGCATTTT	CASSRDYSNQPQHF
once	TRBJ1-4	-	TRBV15	TGTGCCACCAGCAGGGGCGGGGGGGCTAATGAAAAACTGTTTTTT	CATSRGGGANEKLFF
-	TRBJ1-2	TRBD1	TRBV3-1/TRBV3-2	TGTGCCAGCAGCCCGAGTCCGGGACAGGGGAACTATTTC	CASSPSPGQGNYF
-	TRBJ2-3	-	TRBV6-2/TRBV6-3	TGTGCCAGCAGTTCTTACACAGATACGCAGTATTTT	CASSSYTDTQYF
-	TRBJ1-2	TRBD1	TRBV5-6	TGTGCCAGCAGCTTAAGGGACAGGGCCTATGGCTACACCTTC	CASSLRDRAYGYTF
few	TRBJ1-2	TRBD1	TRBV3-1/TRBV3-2	TGTGCCAGCAGTCGGACAGGGACCAACTATGGCTACACCTTC	CASSRTGTNYGYTF
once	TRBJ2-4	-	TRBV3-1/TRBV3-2	TGTGCCAGCTCCCCCCAGATAGCCAAAAACATTCAGTACTTC	CASSPQIAKNIQYF
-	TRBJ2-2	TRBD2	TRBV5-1	TGCGCCAGCAGCTTCCGGCGGGGGGACACCGGGGAGCTGTTTTTT	CASSFRRGDTGELFF
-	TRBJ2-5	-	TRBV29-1	TGCAGCGGGGTATCTAGCTCTGGCGGCGGAGAGACCCAGTACTTC	CSGVSSSGGGETQYF
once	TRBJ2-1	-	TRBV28	-	CASSSSGQGGEQFF
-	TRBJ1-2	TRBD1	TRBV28	TGTGCCAGCAGCCGGGACAGGGTTGGCTATGGCTACACCTTC	CASSRDRVGYGYTF
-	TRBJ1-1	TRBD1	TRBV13	TGTGCCAGCAGCTCCTGGACAGGGTTGAACACTGAAGCTTTCTTT	CASSSWTGLNTEAFF
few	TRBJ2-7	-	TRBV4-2	TGTGCCAGCAGCCAAGAGATGTTGGAGGGCAGGGCGTACGAGCAGTACTTC	CASSQEMLEGRAYEQYF
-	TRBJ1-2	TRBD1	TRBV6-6	TGTGCCAGCAGTTACGCCGGGACAGCTAACTATGGCTACACCTTC	CASSYAGTANYGYTF
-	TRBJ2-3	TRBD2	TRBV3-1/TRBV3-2	TGTGCCAGCACCCGGACTAGCGGTCTCCGGGCTACGCAGTATTTT	CASTRTSGLRATQYF
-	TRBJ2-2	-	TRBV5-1	TGCGCCAGCAGCTTGGGTGTTCGAGGGAACACCGGGGAGCTGTTTTTT	CASSLGVRGNTGELFF
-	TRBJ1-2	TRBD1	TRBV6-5	TGTGCCAGCAGTTATCTGACAGGGGGCGGTGGCTACACCTTC	CASSYLTGGGGYTF
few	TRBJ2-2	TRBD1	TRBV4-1	TGCGCCAGCAGGGGGACAGGGGACGCCGGGGAGCTGTTTTTT	CASRGTGDAGELFF
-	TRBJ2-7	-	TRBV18	TGTGCCAGCTCACCACCCGCACAGGGAATCTACGAGCAGTACTTC	CASSPPAQGIYEQYF
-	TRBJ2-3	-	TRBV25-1	TGTGCCAGCAGTGAATATGCGGGCGGCAGGGGGGCAGATACGCAGTATTTT	CASSEYAGGRGADTQYF
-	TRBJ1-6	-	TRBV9	TGTGCCAGCAGCGTAGTAGGGGCAGGTGATTCACCCCTCCACTTT	CASSVVGAGDSPLHF